This TCR beta chain was documented in a study of T cells in tuberculosis. The wider study: In South Africa, adults with active tuberculosis were compared with IGRA-negative and latently infected IGRA-positive adolescents. Study conclusions and caveats: Cases with active tuberculosis were adults, while controls were adolescents. Smaller alpha distances in active tuberculosis partly reflected shorter CDR3-alpha lengths.

With regard to this clone: The antigen remains undetermined.

On average about 92,000 T cells per donor were immunosequenced. The method was immunoSEQ multiplex PCR; TCRdb's version includes in-frame clones alone and lacks a portion of them. The sample has about 29,000 clones, roughly 90% seen once. The clonotype originates from a donor aged 10-35 years with latent tuberculosis or without tuberculosis infection. Sequencing used PBMCs.

DNA for the CDR3: TGTGCCAGCAGCCACAGGGGAGAGAACACCATATATTTT. It is translated as CASSHRGENTIYF. The V gene is TRBV6-6, the J gene TRBJ1-3; TRBD1 aligns across 7 bases. The germline V gene encodes CDR1 MNHNY and CDR2 SVGAGI (reference sequence). The V segment lost 6 bases and the J segment 7 bases; nucleotides outside the gene matches: 6. The CDR3 covers 13 residues.